This entry is about one T cell receptor beta chain. Antigen unknown. These data come from a study of cytomegalovirus exposure and HLA in healthy donors. A multiplex PCR was run with 60 Vbeta primers and 13 Jbeta primers. Sequencing was performed with immunoSEQ multiplex PCR; in TCRdb, only in-frame clones are kept and a portion is missing. The top ten clones hold approximately 1.8% of a sample with approximately 150,000 clones, 75% to 90% of them seen once. Germline V CDR1 and CDR2: SEHNR, FQNEAQ (reference sequence). The germline V and J ends were trimmed by 5 bases and 5 bases, with 12 bases remaining between them. There are 13 residues in the CDR3. Whole-study findings and limits: Presence/absence analyses supposed approximately even sequencing depth among donors.

The chain links TRBV7-9 to TRBJ1-2; D is undetermined. This clonotype was obtained from a human donor in good health. Sequencing used PBMCs. CDR3 coding DNA: TGTGCCAGCAGCCCCAGCGATCCTTATGGCTACACCTTC. Its protein product is CASSPSDPYGYTF.